This is a list of T cell receptor beta chains from one sample in a study of early T cells in non-severe SARS-CoV-2 infection. TCRdb reprocessed the 5' RACE reads via MiXCR and lists one record per CDR3 protein. The data show about 42,000 distinct CDR3 sequences, with around 6.8% seen just once and roughly 4.7% held by the top ten. Material for sequencing was whole blood. Receptors originate from an adult who was a healthcare worker with PCR-confirmed SARS-CoV-2 infection or an uninfected control (not recorded which). CDR3s include the opening cysteine and the closing phenylalanine or tryptophan. Fields, in order: clone size, J gene, CDR3 length, V gene, D gene, CDR3 protein, CDR3 DNA. A D gene is named only where the DNA matches it firmly. Only part of the rows carry a size: once, few, many, or a class if the clone is expanded.

many | TRBJ2-3 | 13 | TRBV9 | NA | CASSVRTTDTQYF | TGTGCCAGCAGCGTACGGACCACAGATACGCAGTATTTT
many | TRBJ2-7 | 12 | TRBV7-9 | NA | CASSLSGDEQYF | TGTGCCAGCAGCTTATCGGGGGACGAGCAGTACTTC
many | TRBJ2-7 | 14 | TRBV18 | NA | CASSPGPLLHEQYF | TGTGCCAGCTCACCTGGACCCCTGCTACACGAGCAGTACTTC
few | TRBJ2-3 | 16 | TRBV7-2 | NA | CASSSGTGFGTDTQYF | TGTGCCAGCAGCTCCGGGACGGGTTTTGGGACAGATACGCAGTATTTT
NA | TRBJ2-5 | 12 | TRBV18 | NA | CASSPSQETQYF | TGTGCCAGCTCACCCTCTCAAGAGACCCAGTACTTC
NA | TRBJ1-1 | 13 | TRBV18 | NA | CASCRNSNTEAFF | TGTGCCAGCTGCAGGAATTCGAACACTGAAGCTTTCTTT
few | TRBJ1-4 | 15 | TRBV18 | NA | CASSPFTETNEKLFF | TGTGCCAGCTCACCATTTACAGAAACTAATGAAAAACTGTTTTTT
few | TRBJ2-3 | 14 | TRBV18 | NA | CASSARVSTDTQYF | TGTGCCAGCTCAGCCAGGGTTAGCACAGATACGCAGTATTTT
many | TRBJ1-6 | 15 | TRBV11-2 | TRBD1 | CASSLRWDSVSPLHF | TGTGCCAGCAGCTTACGTTGGGACAGTGTCTCTCCCCTCCACTTT
many | TRBJ2-4 | 15 | TRBV21-1 | NA | CASSKDGPQANIQYF | TGTGCCAGCAGCAAAGACGGGCCCCAAGCCAACATTCAGTACTTC
few | TRBJ2-1 | 13 | TRBV10-3 | NA | CAIRGAPYNEQFF | TGTGCCATCAGGGGGGCCCCTTACAATGAGCAGTTCTTC
many | TRBJ1-1 | 14 | TRBV5-1 | NA | CASSLIRLGTEAFF | TGCGCCAGCAGCTTAATAAGGTTGGGAACTGAAGCTTTCTTT
NA | TRBJ2-2 | 15 | TRBV11-2 | NA | CASSLEGTNTGELFF | TGTGCCAGCAGCTTAGAGGGGACAAACACCGGGGAGCTGTTTTTT
NA | TRBJ2-7 | 13 | TRBV10-3 | TRBD1 | CAISSRGQDEQYF | TGTGCCATCAGCTCCAGGGGGCAGGACGAGCAGTACTTC
many | TRBJ1-1 | 16 | TRBV5-1 | NA | CASSLVEAGAPGKAFF | TGCGCCAGCAGCTTGGTTGAAGCAGGGGCTCCCGGAAAAGCTTTCTTT
many | TRBJ2-3 | 16 | TRBV2 | TRBD2 | CASSEARASGADTQYF | TGTGCCAGCAGTGAAGCGCGGGCTAGCGGCGCAGATACGCAGTATTTT
few | TRBJ2-7 | 13 | TRBV5-1 | NA | CASSRAGTYEQYF | TGCGCCAGCAGTAGGGCAGGAACCTACGAGCAGTACTTC
few | TRBJ2-7 | 12 | TRBV2 | NA | CASSPGAYEQYF | TGTGCCAGCAGTCCGGGGGCTTACGAGCAGTACTTC
few | TRBJ2-1 | 17 | TRBV4-3 | NA | CASSQVKKGDSYNEQFF | TGCGCCAGCAGCCAAGTAAAAAAGGGGGACTCCTACAATGAGCAGTTCTTC
many | TRBJ2-3 | 17 | TRBV20-1 | TRBD2 | CSARPPGLAGAIDTQYF | TGCAGTGCTAGACCACCGGGACTAGCGGGGGCCATCGATACGCAGTATTTT
NA | TRBJ1-6 | 15 | TRBV18 | NA | CASSPLGTQNSPLHF | TGTGCCAGCTCACCCCTAGGGACGCAGAATTCACCCCTCCACTTT
few | TRBJ1-6 | 16 | TRBV7-2 | NA | CASSRGGSSYNSPLHF | TGTGCCAGCAGCAGAGGCGGAAGCTCCTATAATTCACCCCTCCACTTT
many | TRBJ2-2 | 13 | TRBV5-1 | NA | CASSSVMAGELFF | TGCGCCAGCAGCTCCGTTATGGCCGGGGAGCTGTTTTTT
many | TRBJ2-2 | 11 | TRBV30 | NA | CAWSVGGELFF | TGTGCCTGGAGTGTTGGCGGGGAGCTGTTTTTT
few | TRBJ2-5 | 13 | TRBV2 | NA | CASNQGGEETQYF | TGTGCCAGCAATCAGGGGGGGGAAGAGACCCAGTACTTC
few | TRBJ1-6 | 13 | TRBV10-3 | NA | CAIRDTYNSPLHF | TGTGCCATCAGAGACACCTATAATTCACCCCTCCACTTT
many | TRBJ1-1 | 14 | TRBV7-9 | NA | CASSLAGQNTEAFF | TGTGCCAGCAGCTTGGCAGGCCAGAACACTGAAGCTTTCTTT
few | TRBJ2-7 | 14 | TRBV6-2/TRBV6-3 | TRBD1 | CASTSDRGSYEQYF | TGTGCCAGCACCAGCGACAGGGGATCCTACGAGCAGTACTTC
many | TRBJ2-3 | 13 | TRBV29-1 | TRBD1 | CSVGQGLTDTQYF | TGCAGCGTTGGACAGGGGCTCACAGATACGCAGTATTTT
many | TRBJ1-1 | 13 | TRBV10-3 | TRBD1 | CAISPTGVTEAFF | TGTGCCATCAGTCCGACAGGGGTGACTGAAGCTTTCTTT
few | TRBJ2-7 | 15 | TRBV20-1 | NA | CSARPPRAYGYEQYF | TGCAGTGCTAGACCCCCTCGGGCCTATGGCTACGAGCAGTACTTC
few | TRBJ2-2 | 14 | TRBV10-1 | NA | CASSRDGNTGELFF | TGCGCCAGCAGTAGAGACGGTAACACCGGGGAGCTGTTTTTT
few | TRBJ1-2 | 15 | TRBV11-2 | NA | CASSLVNMGIIGYTF | TGTGCCAGCAGCTTAGTGAATATGGGAATCATTGGCTACACCTTC
few | TRBJ1-6 | 15 | TRBV10-2 | NA | CASSAGFTLDSPLHF | TGCGCCAGCAGCGCGGGATTTACCCTGGATTCACCCCTCCACTTT
NA | TRBJ1-1 | 15 | TRBV5-5 | NA | CASSRNREMNTEAFF | TGTGCCAGCAGCCGGAACAGGGAAATGAACACTGAAGCTTTCTTT
NA | TRBJ2-3 | 15 | TRBV7-6 | NA | CASSPRGTLTDTQYF | TGTGCCAGCAGCCCTAGAGGGACCCTCACAGATACGCAGTATTTT
few | TRBJ2-3 | 17 | TRBV3-1 | TRBD2 | CASSFSGTSASTDTQYF | TGTGCCAGCAGTTTTTCCGGGACTAGCGCTAGCACAGATACGCAGTATTTT
NA | TRBJ2-3 | 15 | TRBV20-1 | NA | CSAARTRGATDTQYF | TGCAGTGCTGCCCGGACCCGGGGGGCCACAGATACGCAGTATTTT
NA | TRBJ2-7 | 16 | TRBV3-1 | TRBD2 | CASRALSGGSSYEQYF | TGTGCCAGCAGGGCTCTGAGCGGGGGGAGCTCCTACGAGCAGTACTTC
few | TRBJ1-2 | 11 | TRBV20-1 | NA | CSADTANGYTF | TGCAGTGCTGATACAGCTAATGGCTACACCTTC
many | TRBJ1-2 | 13 | TRBV30 | TRBD1 | CAWSEGQDYGYTF | TGTGCCTGGAGTGAGGGACAGGATTATGGCTACACCTTC
many | TRBJ1-1 | 12 | TRBV14 | NA | CASSLVNTEAFF | TGTGCCAGCAGCCTTGTGAACACTGAAGCTTTCTTT
NA | TRBJ2-3 | 16 | TRBV5-1 | NA | CASSREGQTYTDTQYF | TGCGCCAGCAGCCGCGAAGGACAAACTTACACAGATACGCAGTATTTT
few | TRBJ1-6 | 18 | TRBV18 | TRBD1 | CASSPSQGGSSYNSPLHF | TGTGCCAGCTCACCTTCACAGGGGGGAAGCTCCTATAATTCACCCCTCCACTTT